Described below is a single T cell receptor beta chain sequence and its context. The antigen is unknown. This entry is derived from a study of CD8+ T cells in alopecia areata. Study-level information: Tofacitinib continued for 6 to 18 months and was then withheld for 6 months.

Following RNA extraction, reverse transcription yielded cDNA that acted as the sequencing template. The repertoire was sequenced with immunoSEQ multiplex PCR; TCRdb's copy has only in-frame clones and lacks some. The data show 110,000 to 150,000 clones, around 49% seen once. Notes on the study in general: There were also resident alphabeta T cells of normal skin sequenced in scalp samples.

CDR3 length equals 11 residues. Trimming removed 5 bases from V and 14 bases from J; junction bases left unmatched: 6. The germline V gene encodes CDR1 MNHEY and CDR2 SMNVEV (reference sequence). The sample consisted of CD4+ T cells sorted from blood, taken at week 0. This clonotype was sampled from a human donor with alopecia areata. The chain combines TRBV27 with TRBJ2-1, with TRBD1 matching over 7 bases. The CDR3 DNA reads TGTGCCAGCAGTCTCCGGGACAGAGAGTTCTTC. Translation gives CASSLRDREFF.